This section outlines one T cell receptor (beta chain) sequence together with its context. Profiled with immunoSEQ multiplex PCR; TCRdb holds only in-frame clones, not every one. Seen here are around 1 million clones, more than 75% observed once, and the top ten hold approximately 1.5%. CDR1 and CDR2 (germline): SEHNR, FQNEAQ (reference sequence). This CDR3 contains 13 residues. With 9 bases clipped from V and 4 bases from J, the junction kept 2 bases outside the gene matches. The data were taken from a study of shared clonotypes between healthy human individuals. Material for sequencing was memory CD4+ T cells sorted from blood. Specified subset: CD45RA-negative fraction. The clonotype was recovered from a man younger than 35 in good health. V gene TRBV7-9 combines with J gene TRBJ2-3; 12 positions match TRBD2. The CDR3 region is CASRLAGADTQYF. CDR3 bases: TGTGCCAGTCGACTAGCGGGGGCAGATACGCAGTATTTT.